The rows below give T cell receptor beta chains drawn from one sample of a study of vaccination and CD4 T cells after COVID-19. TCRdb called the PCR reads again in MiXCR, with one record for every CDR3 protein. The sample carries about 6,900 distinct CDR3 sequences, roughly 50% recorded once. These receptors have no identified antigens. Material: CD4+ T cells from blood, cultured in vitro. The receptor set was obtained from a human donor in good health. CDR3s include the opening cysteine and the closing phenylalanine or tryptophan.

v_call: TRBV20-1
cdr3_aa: CSARYRGPGELFF

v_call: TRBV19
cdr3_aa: CAGSQGSRNQPQHF

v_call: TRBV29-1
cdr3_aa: CSVARRQGGGYGYTF

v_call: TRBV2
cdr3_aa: CASRGIVVRTEAFF

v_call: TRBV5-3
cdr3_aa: CARSLLRLGGGQSAQETQYF

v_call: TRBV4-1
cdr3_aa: CASSRMGPPEGTEAFF

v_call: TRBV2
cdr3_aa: CASSEILPDRFRPF

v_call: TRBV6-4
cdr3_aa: CASSPSSTGANVLTF

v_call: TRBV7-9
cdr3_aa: CASESGRAGNQPQHF

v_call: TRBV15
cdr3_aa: CATSRDGFSGANVLTF

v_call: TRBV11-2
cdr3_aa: CASSRGTGGAGYTF

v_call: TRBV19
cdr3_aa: CASSPSDRPRYGYTF

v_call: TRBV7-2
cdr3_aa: CASSPPGRAYEQYF

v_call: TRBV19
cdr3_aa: CASSTGRAANTGELFF

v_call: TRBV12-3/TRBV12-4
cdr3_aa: CASSLPGQLLYTEAFF

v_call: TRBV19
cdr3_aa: CASIPGTPNTEAFF

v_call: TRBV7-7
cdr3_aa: CASSLGLARETQYF

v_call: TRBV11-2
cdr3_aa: CASSLEAGGAYGYTF

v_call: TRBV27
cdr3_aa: CASSVQDSNSPLHF

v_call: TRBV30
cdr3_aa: CAWNRNTGELFF

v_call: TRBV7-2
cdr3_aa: CASRLAGGPVEQYF

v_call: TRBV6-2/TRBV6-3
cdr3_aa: CASSLGGGSTDTQYF